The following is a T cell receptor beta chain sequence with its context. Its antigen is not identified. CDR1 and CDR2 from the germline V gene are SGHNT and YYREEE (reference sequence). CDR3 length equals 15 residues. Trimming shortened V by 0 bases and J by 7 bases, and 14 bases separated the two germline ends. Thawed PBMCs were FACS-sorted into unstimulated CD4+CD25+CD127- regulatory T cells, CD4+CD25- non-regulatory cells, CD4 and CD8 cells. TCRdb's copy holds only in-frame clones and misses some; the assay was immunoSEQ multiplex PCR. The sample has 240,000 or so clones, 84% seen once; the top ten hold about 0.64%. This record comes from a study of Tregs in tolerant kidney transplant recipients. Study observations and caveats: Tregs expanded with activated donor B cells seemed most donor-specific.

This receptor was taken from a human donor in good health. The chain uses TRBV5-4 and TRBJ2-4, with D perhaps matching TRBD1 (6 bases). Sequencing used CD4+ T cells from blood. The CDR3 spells CASSLGTGWENIQYF. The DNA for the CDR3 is TGTGCCAGCAGCTTGGGAACAGGGTGGGAGAACATTCAGTACTTC.